This is a list of T cell receptor beta chains from one sample in a study of shared clonotypes between healthy human individuals. Profiled with immunoSEQ multiplex PCR; TCRdb holds only in-frame clones, not every one. Altogether hundreds of thousands of clones are present, approximately 96% being singletons, with the ten largest covering more than 0.085%. The material sequenced was naive CD8+ T cells sorted from blood. These receptors originate from a woman in her thirties in good health. The CDR3 runs from the conserved cysteine through the conserved F or W. The D gene is left open where the match is weak. Clone size appears in some rows only: once, few, many, or a class for an expanded clone.

D | J | V | size | CDR3 | DNA
- | TRBJ2-7 | TRBV4-1 | - | CASSPGHPGGSYEQYF | TGCGCCAGCAGCCCGGGACACCCCGGGGGCTCCTACGAGCAGTACTTC
TRBD1 | TRBJ1-2 | TRBV4-2 | - | CASSQGYGQGVANYGYTF | TGTGCCAGCAGCCAAGGCTACGGACAGGGGGTAGCTAACTATGGCTACACCTTC
- | TRBJ2-1 | TRBV11-2 | - | CASNGWGSDNEQFF | TGTGCCAGCAACGGTTGGGGCTCTGACAATGAGCAGTTCTTC
- | TRBJ1-5 | TRBV27 | once | CASSPGTGQPQHF | TGTGCCAGCAGCCCCGGGACGGGTCAGCCCCAGCATTTT
TRBD1 | TRBJ1-1 | TRBV5-4 | - | CASSQQGAEAFF | TGTGCCAGCAGCCAACAGGGGGCCGAAGCTTTCTTT
- | TRBJ2-1 | TRBV5-4 | - | CASTRETEQFF | TGTGCCAGCACCCGGGAGACCGAGCAGTTCTTC
- | TRBJ1-5 | TRBV10-2 | - | CASSESPGGGSNQPQHF | TGCGCCAGCAGTGAGTCCCCCGGGGGGGGAAGCAATCAGCCCCAGCATTTT
- | TRBJ1-5 | TRBV6-1 | - | CASSEWRAQPQHF | TGTGCCAGCAGTGAATGGCGGGCCCAGCCCCAGCATTTT
- | TRBJ2-7 | TRBV28 | - | CASSLSHMTERPYEQYF | TGTGCCAGCAGTTTATCCCATATGACAGAGCGGCCCTACGAGCAGTACTTC
- | TRBJ2-1 | TRBV5-8 | - | CASSLGSYGVNYNEQFF | TGTGCCAGCAGCTTGGGGTCCTACGGAGTGAACTACAATGAGCAGTTCTTC
- | TRBJ1-5 | TRBV27 | - | CASSLRSDQPQHF | TGTGCCAGCAGTTTAAGGAGTGATCAGCCCCAGCATTTT